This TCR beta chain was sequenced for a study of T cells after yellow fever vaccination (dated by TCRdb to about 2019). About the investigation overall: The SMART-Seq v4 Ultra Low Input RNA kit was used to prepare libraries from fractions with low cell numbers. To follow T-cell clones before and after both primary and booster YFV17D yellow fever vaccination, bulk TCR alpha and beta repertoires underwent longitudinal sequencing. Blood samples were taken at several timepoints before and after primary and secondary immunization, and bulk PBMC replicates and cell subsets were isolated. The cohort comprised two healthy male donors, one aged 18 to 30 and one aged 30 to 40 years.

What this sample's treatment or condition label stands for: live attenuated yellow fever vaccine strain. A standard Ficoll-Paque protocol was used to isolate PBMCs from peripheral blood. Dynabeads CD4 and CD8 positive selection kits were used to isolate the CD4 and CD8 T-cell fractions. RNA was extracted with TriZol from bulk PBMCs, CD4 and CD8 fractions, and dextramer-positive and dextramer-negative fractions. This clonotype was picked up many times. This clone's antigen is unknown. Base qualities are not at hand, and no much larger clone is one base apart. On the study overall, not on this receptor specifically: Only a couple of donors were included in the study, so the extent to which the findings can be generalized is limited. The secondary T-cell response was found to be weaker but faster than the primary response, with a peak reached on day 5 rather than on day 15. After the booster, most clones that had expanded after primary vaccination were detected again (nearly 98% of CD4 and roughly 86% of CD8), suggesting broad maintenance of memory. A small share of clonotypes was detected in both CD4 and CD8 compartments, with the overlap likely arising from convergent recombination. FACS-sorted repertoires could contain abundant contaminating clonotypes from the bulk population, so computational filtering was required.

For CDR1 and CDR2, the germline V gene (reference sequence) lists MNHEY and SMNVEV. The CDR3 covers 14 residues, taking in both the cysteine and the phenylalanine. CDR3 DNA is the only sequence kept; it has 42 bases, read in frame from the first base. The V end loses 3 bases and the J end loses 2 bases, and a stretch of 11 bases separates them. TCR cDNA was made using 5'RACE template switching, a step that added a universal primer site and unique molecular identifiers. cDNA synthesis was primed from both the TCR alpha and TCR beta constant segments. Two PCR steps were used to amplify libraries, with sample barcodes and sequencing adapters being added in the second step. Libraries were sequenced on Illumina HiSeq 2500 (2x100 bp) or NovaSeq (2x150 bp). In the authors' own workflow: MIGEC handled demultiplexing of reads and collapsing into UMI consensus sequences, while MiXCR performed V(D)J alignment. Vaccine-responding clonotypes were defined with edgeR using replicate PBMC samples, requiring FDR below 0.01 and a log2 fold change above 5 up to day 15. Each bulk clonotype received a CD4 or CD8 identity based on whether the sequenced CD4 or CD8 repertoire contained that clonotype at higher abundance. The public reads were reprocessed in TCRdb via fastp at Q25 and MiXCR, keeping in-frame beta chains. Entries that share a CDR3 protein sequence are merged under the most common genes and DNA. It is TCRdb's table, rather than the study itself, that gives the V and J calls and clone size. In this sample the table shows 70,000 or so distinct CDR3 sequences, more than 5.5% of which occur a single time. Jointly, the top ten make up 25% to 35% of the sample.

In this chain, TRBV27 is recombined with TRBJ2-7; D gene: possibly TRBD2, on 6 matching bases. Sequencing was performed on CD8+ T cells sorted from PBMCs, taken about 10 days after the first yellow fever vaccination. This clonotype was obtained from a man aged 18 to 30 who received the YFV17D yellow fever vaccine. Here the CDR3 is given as CASSFGAGTYEQYF. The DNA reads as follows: TGTGCCAGCAGTTTCGGGGCGGGAACCTACGAGCAGTACTTC.